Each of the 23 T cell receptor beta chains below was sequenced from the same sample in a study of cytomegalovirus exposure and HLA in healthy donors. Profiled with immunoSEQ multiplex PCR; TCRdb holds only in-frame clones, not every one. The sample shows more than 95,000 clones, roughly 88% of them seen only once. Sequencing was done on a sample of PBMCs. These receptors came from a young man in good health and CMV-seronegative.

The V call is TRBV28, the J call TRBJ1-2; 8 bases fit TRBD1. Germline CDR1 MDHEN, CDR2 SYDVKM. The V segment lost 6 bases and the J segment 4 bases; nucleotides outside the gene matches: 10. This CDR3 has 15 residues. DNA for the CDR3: TGTGCCAGCAGCCCTGGGGACAGGAGGACCTATGGCTACACCTTC. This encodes CASSPGDRRTYGYTF.

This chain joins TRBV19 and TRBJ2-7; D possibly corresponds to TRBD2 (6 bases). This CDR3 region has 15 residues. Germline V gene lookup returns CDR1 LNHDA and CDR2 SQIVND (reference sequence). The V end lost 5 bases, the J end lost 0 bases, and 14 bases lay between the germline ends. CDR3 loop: CASSDWRGGSYEQYF. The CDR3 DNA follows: TGTGCCAGTAGTGACTGGAGGGGTGGCTCCTACGAGCAGTACTTC.

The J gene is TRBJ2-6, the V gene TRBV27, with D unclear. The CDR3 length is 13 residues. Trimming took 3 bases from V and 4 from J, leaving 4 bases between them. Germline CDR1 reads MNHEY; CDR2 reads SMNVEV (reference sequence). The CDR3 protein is CASSFQGANVLTF. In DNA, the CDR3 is TGTGCCAGCAGTTTTCAAGGGGCCAACGTCCTGACTTTC. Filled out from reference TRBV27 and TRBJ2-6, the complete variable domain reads EAQVTQNPRYLITVTGKKLTVTCSQNMNHEYMSWYRQDPGLGLRQIYYSMNVEVTDKGDVPEGYKVSRKEKRNFPLILESPSPNQTSLYFCASSFQGANVLTFGAGSRLTVL.

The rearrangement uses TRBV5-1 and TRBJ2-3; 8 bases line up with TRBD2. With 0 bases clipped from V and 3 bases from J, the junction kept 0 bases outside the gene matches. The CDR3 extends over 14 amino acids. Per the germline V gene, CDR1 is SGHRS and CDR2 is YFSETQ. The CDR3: CASSLVAGTDTQYF. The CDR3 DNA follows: TGCGCCAGCAGCTTGGTAGCGGGGACAGATACGCAGTATTTT.

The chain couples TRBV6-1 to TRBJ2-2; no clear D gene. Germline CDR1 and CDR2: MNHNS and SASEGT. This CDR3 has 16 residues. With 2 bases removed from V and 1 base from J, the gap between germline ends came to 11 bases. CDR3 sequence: CASSELTTWNTGELFF. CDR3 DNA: TGTGCCAGCAGTGAATTGACGACATGGAACACCGGGGAGCTGTTTTTT.

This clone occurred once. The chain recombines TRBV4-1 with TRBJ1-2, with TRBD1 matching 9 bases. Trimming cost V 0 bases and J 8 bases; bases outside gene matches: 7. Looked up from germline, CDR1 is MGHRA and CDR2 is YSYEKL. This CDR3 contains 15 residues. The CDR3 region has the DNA TGCGCCAGCAGCCAAGAAGAGGGGACAGGGAAGGGCTACACCTTC. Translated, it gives CASSQEEGTGKGYTF.

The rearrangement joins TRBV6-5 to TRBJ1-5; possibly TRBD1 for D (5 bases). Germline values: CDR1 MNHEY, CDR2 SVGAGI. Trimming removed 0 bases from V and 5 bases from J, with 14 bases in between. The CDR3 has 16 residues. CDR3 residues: CASSYSWGVLDQPQHF. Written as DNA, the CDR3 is TGTGCCAGCAGTTACTCTTGGGGGGTTTTAGATCAGCCCCAGCATTTT.

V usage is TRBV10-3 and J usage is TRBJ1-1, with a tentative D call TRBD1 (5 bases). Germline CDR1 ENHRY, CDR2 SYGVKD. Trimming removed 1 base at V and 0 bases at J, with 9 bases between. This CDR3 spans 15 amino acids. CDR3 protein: CAISEYRQMNTEAFF. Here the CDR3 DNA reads TGTGCCATCAGTGAGTACAGGCAGATGAACACTGAAGCTTTCTTT.

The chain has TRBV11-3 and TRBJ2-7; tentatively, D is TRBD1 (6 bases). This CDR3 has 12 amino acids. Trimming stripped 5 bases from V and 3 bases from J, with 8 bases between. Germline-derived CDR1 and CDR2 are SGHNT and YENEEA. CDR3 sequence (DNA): TGTGCCAGCAGCCCCAGGGGCTACGAGCAGTACTTC. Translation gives CASSPRGYEQYF.

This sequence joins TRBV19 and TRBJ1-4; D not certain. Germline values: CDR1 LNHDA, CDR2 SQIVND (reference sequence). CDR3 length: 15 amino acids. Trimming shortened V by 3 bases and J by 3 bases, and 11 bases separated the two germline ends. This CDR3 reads CASSIRVFANEKLFF. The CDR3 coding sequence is TGTGCCAGTAGTATCCGGGTTTTCGCTAATGAAAAACTGTTTTTT.

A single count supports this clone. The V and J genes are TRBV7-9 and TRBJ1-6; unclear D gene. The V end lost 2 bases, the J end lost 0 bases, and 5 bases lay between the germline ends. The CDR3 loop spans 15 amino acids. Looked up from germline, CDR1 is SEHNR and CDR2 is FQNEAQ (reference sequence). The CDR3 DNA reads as TGTGCCAGCAGCTTACCGTTCTCCTATAATTCACCCCTCCACTTT. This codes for CASSLPFSYNSPLHF.

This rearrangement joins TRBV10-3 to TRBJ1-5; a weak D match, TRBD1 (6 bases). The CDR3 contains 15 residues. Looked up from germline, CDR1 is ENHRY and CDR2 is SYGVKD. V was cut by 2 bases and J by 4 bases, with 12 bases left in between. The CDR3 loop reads CAISEGGAGNQPQHF. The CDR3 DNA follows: TGTGCCATCAGTGAGGGGGGGGCTGGGAATCAGCCCCAGCATTTT.

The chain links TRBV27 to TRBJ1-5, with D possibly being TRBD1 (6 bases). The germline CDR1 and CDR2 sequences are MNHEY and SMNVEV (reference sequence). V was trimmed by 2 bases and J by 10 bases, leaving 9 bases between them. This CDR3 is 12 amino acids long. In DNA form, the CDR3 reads TGTGCCAGCAGTTTAAGGGGGGGACCCCAGCATTTT. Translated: CASSLRGGPQHF.

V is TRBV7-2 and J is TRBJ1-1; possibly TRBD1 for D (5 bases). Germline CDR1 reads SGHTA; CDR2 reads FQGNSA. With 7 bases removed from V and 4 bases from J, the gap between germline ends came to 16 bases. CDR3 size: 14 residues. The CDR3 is CASTPRGDSTEAFF. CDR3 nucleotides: TGTGCCAGCACCCCGCGGGGGGACTCCACTGAAGCTTTCTTT.

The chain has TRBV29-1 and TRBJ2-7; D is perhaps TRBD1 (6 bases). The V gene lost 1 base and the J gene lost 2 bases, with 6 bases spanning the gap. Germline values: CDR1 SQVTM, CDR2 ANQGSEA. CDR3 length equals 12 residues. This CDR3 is CSVEGTAYEQYF. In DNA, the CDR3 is TGCAGCGTTGAAGGGACAGCCTACGAGCAGTACTTC.

CDR3 loop: CASSQDSPGGQILRNEQFF. The CDR3 DNA sequence: TGCGCCAGCAGCCAAGATTCCCCGGGGGGGCAAATTCTCCGTAATGAGCAGTTCTTC. The rearrangement uses TRBV4-3 and TRBJ2-1; 8 nucleotides agree with TRBD2. Trimming cost V 0 bases and J 7 bases; bases outside gene matches: 17. CDR3 length: 19 amino acids. Germline V gene lookup returns CDR1 LGHNA and CDR2 YSLEER.

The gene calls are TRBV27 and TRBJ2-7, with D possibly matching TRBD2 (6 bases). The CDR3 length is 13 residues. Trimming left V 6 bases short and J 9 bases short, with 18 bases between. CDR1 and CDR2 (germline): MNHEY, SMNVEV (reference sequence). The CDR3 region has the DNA TGTGCCAGCAGCCCCGGGGGAGCGGCGGGGCAGTACTTC. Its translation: CASSPGGAAGQYF.

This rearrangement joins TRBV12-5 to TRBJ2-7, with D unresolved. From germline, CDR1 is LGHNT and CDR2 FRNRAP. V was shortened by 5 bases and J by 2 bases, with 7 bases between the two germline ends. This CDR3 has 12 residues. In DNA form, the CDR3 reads TGTGCTAGTGGTCCGGGTGCCTACGAGCAGTACTTC. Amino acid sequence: CASGPGAYEQYF.

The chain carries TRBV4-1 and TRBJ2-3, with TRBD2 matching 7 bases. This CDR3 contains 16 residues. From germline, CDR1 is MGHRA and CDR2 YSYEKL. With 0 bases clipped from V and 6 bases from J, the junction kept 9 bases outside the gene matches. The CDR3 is CASSQDELAIRDTQYF. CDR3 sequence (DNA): TGCGCCAGCAGCCAAGATGAACTAGCGATTAGGGATACGCAGTATTTT.

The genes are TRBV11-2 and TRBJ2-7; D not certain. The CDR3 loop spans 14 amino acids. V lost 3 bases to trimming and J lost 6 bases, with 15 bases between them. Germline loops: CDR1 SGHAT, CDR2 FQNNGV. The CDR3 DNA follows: TGTGCCAGCAGCTTGGGCTACGAATTGGGCGAGCAGTACTTC. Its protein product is CASSLGYELGEQYF.

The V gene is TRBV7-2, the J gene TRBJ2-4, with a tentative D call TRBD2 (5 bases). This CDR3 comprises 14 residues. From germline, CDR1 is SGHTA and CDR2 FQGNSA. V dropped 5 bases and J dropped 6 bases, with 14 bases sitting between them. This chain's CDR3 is CASSPGWAGNIQYF. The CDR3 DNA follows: TGTGCCAGCAGCCCGGGGTGGGCGGGAAACATTCAGTACTTC. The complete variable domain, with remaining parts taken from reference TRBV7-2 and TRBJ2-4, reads GAGVSQSPSNKVTEKGKDVELRCDPISGHTALYWYRQSLGQGLEFLIYFQGNSAPDKSGLPSDRFSAERTGGSVSTLTIQRTQQEDSAVYLCASSPGWAGNIQYFGAGTRLSVL.

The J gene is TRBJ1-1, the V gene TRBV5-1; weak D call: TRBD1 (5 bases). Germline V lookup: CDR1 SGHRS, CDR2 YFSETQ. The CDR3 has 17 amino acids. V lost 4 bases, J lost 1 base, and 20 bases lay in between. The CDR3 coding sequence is TGCGCCAGCAGCCCCCGGCGGGGGGGGGTTGGGAACACTGAAGCTTTCTTT. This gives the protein CASSPRRGGVGNTEAFF. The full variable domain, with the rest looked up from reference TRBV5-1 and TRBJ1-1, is KAGVTQTPRYLIKTRGQQVTLSCSPISGHRSVSWYQQTPGQGLQFLFEYFSETQRNKGNFPGRFSGRQFSNSRSEMNVSTLELGDSALYLCASSPRRGGVGNTEAFFGQGTRLTVV.

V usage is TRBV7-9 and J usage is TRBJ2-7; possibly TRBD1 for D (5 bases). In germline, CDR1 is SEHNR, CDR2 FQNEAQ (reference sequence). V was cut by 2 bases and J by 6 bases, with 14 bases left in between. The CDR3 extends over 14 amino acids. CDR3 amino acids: CASSLPGSVSEQYF. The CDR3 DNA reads TGTGCCAGCAGCTTACCAGGGTCCGTCTCCGAGCAGTACTTC.